This TCR beta chain was documented in a study of molecular identifiers for immune sequencing clone quantification. With regard to this clonotype: Its specificity is unknown.

TCRdb reanalysed the PCR reads using MiXCR and keeps one entry per CDR3 protein. Counted here are about 500,000 distinct CDR3 sequences, about a fifth occurring once; the ten biggest clones make up roughly 0.81%. Study-level findings and limits: Sizes of clones that are highly expanded could be underestimated (if identical TCR molecules share a barcode).

The naive CD8 libraries originated from between 20,000 and 1,000,000 sorted cells and drew on 10%, 30% or 50% RNA. Germline CDR1 MNHEY, CDR2 SMNVEV (reference sequence). CDR3 length: 14 residues. V lost 2 bases and J lost 3, with 11 bases in between. What was sequenced was naive CD8+ T cells from blood, with Jurkat cell RNA spiked in. Subset in this sample: FACS-sorted CD8+CD4-CCR7+CD45RA+ naive T cells. The chain combines TRBV27 with TRBJ2-7; TRBD1 might be the D (5 bases). The clonotype originates from a human donor in good health. Some libraries in this study had Jurkat cell RNA spiked in. In nucleotides, the CDR3 is TGTGCCAGCAGTTTAAGTATGCAGGGCTACGAGCAGTACTTC. It encodes CASSLSMQGYEQYF.